The 20 T cell receptor beta chains reported below all come from one sample, sequenced in a study of T cell repertoires in cytomegalovirus infection. Antigens for these TCRs are unknown. One entry per CDR3 protein, called by TCRdb with MiXCR from the reads. The sample carries about 7,900 distinct CDR3 sequences, under 55% recorded once. The material sequenced was PBMCs, sequenced either directly or after in vitro stimulation (not recorded which). The source is a human donor in good health (CMV status not recorded). Some clones in this sample may be carry-over from other donors' samples.

A word on this clonotype: Germline and junction disagree at one end, which may indicate a read error. The chain combines TRBV19 with TRBJ1-3; unclear D gene. This CDR3 has 14 residues. Per the germline V gene, CDR1 is LNHDA and CDR2 is SQIVND (reference sequence). The CDR3 sequence: CASNRRGRGNTIYF. As DNA, the CDR3 is TGTGCCAGTAACCGACGTGGCCGTGGAAACACGATATATTTT.

Concerning this clonotype itself: At one end the junction does not follow the germline gene, possibly because of a read error. The rearrangement links TRBV20-1 to TRBJ2-3; 7 nucleotides match TRBD2. Germline assignment: CDR1 DFQATT and CDR2 SNEGSKA (reference sequence). The CDR3 is 14 amino acids. CDR3 residues: CSSETSVSTDTQSF. DNA of the CDR3: TGCAGTTCCGAAACTAGCGTGAGTACAGATACGCAGTCTTTT.

This clonotype was observed at least ten times. The V call is TRBV5-4, the J call TRBJ2-1; maybe TRBD1 (6 bases). CDR3 length: 13 amino acids. Trimming left V 1 base short and J 4 bases short, with 6 bases between. Per germline, CDR1 SGHNT and CDR2 YYREEE (reference sequence). The CDR3: CASSLTGYNEQFF. Here the CDR3 DNA reads TGTGCCAGCAGCTTGACAGGGTACAATGAGCAGTTCTTC.

For this clonotype: The conserved phenylalanine or tryptophan is not found at the CDR3 terminus, so this likely reflects a read error. V gene TRBV27 combines with J gene TRBJ2-3, with 7 positions matching TRBD2. Germline values: CDR1 MNHEY, CDR2 SMNVEV (reference sequence). CDR3 length: 20 residues. The CDR3 DNA follows: TGTGCCAGCAGTTTATCGAGTGTCCTATCGGGAGGCCTTAGCACAGATCCGCAGTATTTG. It encodes CASSLSSVLSGGLSTDPQYL.

The J gene is TRBJ1-1, the V gene TRBV6-1; a possible D gene is TRBD1 (5 bases). Trimming pared 6 bases from V and 1 base from J, leaving 15 bases between. The CDR3 spans 15 residues. Germline CDR1 reads MNHNS; CDR2 reads SASEGT. This CDR3 is CASSIIYGQNTEAFF. As DNA, the CDR3 is TGTGCCAGCAGCATAATATACGGACAGAACACTGAAGCTTTCTTT.

The CDR3 loop is CASSSPGQGARETQYF. In nucleotides, the CDR3 is TGTGCCAGCAGCTCCCCGGGACAGGGGGCACGAGAGACCCAGTACTTC. V usage is TRBV7-9 and J usage is TRBJ2-5; 12 bases align to TRBD1. Germline values: CDR1 SEHNR, CDR2 FQNEAQ (reference sequence). The CDR3 runs to 16 residues. The junction had 7 bases not matched to a gene; V was cut back by 4 bases and J by 4 bases. The full variable domain, completed using reference TRBV7-9 and TRBJ2-5, is DTGVSQNPRHKITKRGQNVTFRCDPISEHNRLYWYRQTLGQGPEFLTYFQNEAQLEKSRLLSDRFSAERPKGSFSTLEIQRTEQGDSAMYLCASSSPGQGARETQYFGPGTRLLVL.

This chain joins TRBV11-3 and TRBJ1-1; 8 bases match TRBD1. V shed 1 base, J shed 4 bases, and the junction held 11 bases outside the gene matches. In germline, CDR1 is SGHNT, CDR2 YENEEA. The CDR3 is 17 residues long. This chain's CDR3 is CASSLGQGKSGGTEAFF. CDR3 bases: TGTGCCAGCAGCTTAGGACAGGGGAAGAGTGGCGGCACTGAAGCTTTCTTT.

The J gene is TRBJ1-5, the V gene TRBV6-5; 7 nucleotides match TRBD1. Per germline, CDR1 MNHEY and CDR2 SVGAGI. The CDR3 contains 15 residues. CDR3 coding DNA: TGTTCCACAGGCCTACTACAGGGGACCAATCATCCCAAGCATTTT. Its translation: CSTGLLQGTNHPKHF.

This clonotype was seen just once. The chain recombines TRBV5-6 with TRBJ1-2, with a tentative D call TRBD1 (5 bases). The germline V and J ends were trimmed by 1 base and 8 bases, with 12 bases remaining between them. This CDR3 comprises 13 residues. Germline lookup yields CDR1 SGHDT and CDR2 YYEEEE. This CDR3 reads CASSLRQGDGYTF. CDR3 nucleotides: TGTGCCAGCAGCTTGCGGCAGGGTGACGGCTACACCTTC.

In this sample, this clonotype turned up many times. The chain uses TRBV7-2 and TRBJ2-5; 7 nucleotides align to TRBD1. V lost 4 bases, J lost 5 bases, and 7 bases stayed unmatched. CDR3 size: 14 residues. CDR1 and CDR2 (germline): SGHTA, FQGNSA. CDR3 nucleotide sequence: TGTGCCAGCAGCTATGACAGGGATGGGGAGACCCAGTACTTC. Translation: CASSYDRDGETQYF.

This clonotype was recorded many times. The V and J genes are TRBV15 and TRBJ2-1; TRBD1 matches at 10 bases. Germline V gives CDR1 LNHNV, CDR2 YYDKDF (reference sequence). The V gene end was trimmed by 1 base and the J gene end by 6 bases; junction bases not matched to a gene: 6. CDR3 size: 16 residues. The CDR3 here is CATSRAKGQGVNEQFF. For the CDR3, the DNA is TGTGCCACCAGCAGAGCGAAAGGACAGGGGGTCAATGAGCAGTTCTTC.

With regard to this clonotype: One end of the junction does not line up with germline, which may come from a read error. CDR3 residues: CASSLRVSKHFTESFF. CDR3 bases: TGTGCCAGCAGCCTCAGGGTTTCCAAACATTTCACTGAATCTTTCTTT. The chain recombines TRBV12-3 or TRBV12-4 with TRBJ1-1; maybe TRBD1 (5 bases). CDR3 length: 16 amino acids.

This clonotype was seen at least ten times. The chain links TRBV9 to TRBJ2-7; D not resolved. The CDR3 is 14 amino acids. The ends were cut back, 3 bases at V and 2 bases at J, with 12 bases in the middle. From germline, CDR1 is SGDLS and CDR2 YYNGEE. CDR3 protein: CASSAVNLPYEQYF. Written as DNA, the CDR3 is TGTGCCAGCAGCGCAGTTAACCTTCCCTACGAGCAGTACTTC.

The rearrangement joins TRBV27 to TRBJ2-7; D may correspond to TRBD1 or TRBD2 (6 bases each). With 11 bases removed from V and 3 bases from J, the gap between germline ends came to 20 bases. Germline CDR1 and CDR2: MNHEY and SMNVEV (reference sequence). CDR3 size: 14 residues. CDR3 nucleotide sequence: TGTGCCCTCAGTTTTAAGGGGGGAGGCTACGAGCAGTACTTC. Translated, it gives CALSFKGGGYEQYF.

This clonotype was counted between two and nine times. CDR3 nucleotide sequence: TGTGCCAGCGTCTTAGGGGACGTCACTCCTACAGGGTTGGGTAGTGGCTACACCTTC. It encodes CASVLGDVTPTGLGSGYTF. The chain joins TRBV7-2 to TRBJ1-2; perhaps TRBD1 as D (6 bases). The CDR3 spans 19 residues. Trimming removed 8 bases from V and 7 bases from J, with 35 bases in between. Germline V gene lookup returns CDR1 SGHTA and CDR2 FQGNSA.

V gene TRBV2 combines with J gene TRBJ2-7; D may be TRBD1 (5 bases). Germline CDR1 reads SNHLY; CDR2 reads FYNNEI. This CDR3 has 15 residues. Trimming stripped 8 bases from V and 0 bases from J, with 17 bases between. CDR3 nucleotide sequence: TGTGCCAGCCTGGAAGACAGCGCCGCCTCCTACGAGCAGTACTTC. Its translation is CASLEDSAASYEQYF.

To note about this clonotype: One end of the junction varies from germline; a read error may be responsible. J is TRBJ2-1 and V is TRBV12-3 or TRBV12-4, with D maybe TRBD2 (5 bases). CDR3 length equals 20 residues. For the CDR3, the DNA is TGTGCCAGCAGCTCCCTAAGCCTCCTCGGGGTAGAAAGGTCCTACCATGAGAAGTTCTTC. Translation gives CASSSLSLLGVERSYHEKFF.

This clonotype was detected many times. V and J are TRBV28 and TRBJ2-5, with D perhaps TRBD2 (5 bases). The CDR3 contains 13 residues. Per germline, CDR1 MDHEN and CDR2 SYDVKM. V lost 6 bases and J 2 bases, leaving 10 bases between the germline ends. In DNA form, the CDR3 reads TGTGCCAGCAGATCCGGGATGCAAGAGACCCAGTACTTC. Protein: CASRSGMQETQYF.

A word on this clonotype: At one end, the junction sequence differs from germline, possibly due to a read error. CDR3 bases: TGTGCCAGAAGCTCGACAGGGGCCCCGGGGTATGGCTACACCTTC. Translation: CARSSTGAPGYGYTF. This chain links TRBV7-6 with TRBJ1-2, with 8 positions matching TRBD1. The CDR3 extends over 15 amino acids. The V gene's germline CDR1 is SGHVS and CDR2 FNYEAQ.

Concerning this clonotype itself: An end of the junction does not agree with germline; a read error may underlie this. This chain connects TRBV7-6 to TRBJ2-3, with no clear D. Germline CDR1 reads SGHVS; CDR2 reads FNYEAQ. This CDR3 is built from 15 residues. CDR3: CSSSLNTYPADTQNF. DNA of the CDR3: TGTTCCAGCAGCCTAAACACATACCCGGCAGATACGCAGAATTTT.